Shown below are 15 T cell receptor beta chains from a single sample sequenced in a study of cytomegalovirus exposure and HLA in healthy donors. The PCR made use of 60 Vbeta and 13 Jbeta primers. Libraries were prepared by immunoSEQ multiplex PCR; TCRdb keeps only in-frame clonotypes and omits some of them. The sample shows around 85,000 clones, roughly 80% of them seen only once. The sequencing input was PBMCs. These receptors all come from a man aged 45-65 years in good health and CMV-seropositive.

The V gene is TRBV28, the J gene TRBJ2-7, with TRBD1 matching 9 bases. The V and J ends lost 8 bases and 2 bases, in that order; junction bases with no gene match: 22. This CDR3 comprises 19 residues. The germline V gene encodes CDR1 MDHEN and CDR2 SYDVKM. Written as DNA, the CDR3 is TGTGCCAGCTCCGTACCCTCGACCGGGACAGGGTTTATTCCCTACGAGCAGTACTTC. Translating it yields CASSVPSTGTGFIPYEQYF.

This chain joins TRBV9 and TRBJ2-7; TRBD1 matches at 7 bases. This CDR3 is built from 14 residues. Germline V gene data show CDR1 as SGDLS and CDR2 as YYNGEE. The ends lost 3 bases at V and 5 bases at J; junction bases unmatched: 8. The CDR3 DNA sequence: TGTGCCAGCAGCGAGTTCGGGACAGTCGACGAGCAGTACTTC. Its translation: CASSEFGTVDEQYF. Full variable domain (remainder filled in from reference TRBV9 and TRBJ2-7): DSGVTQTPKHLITATGQRVTLRCSPRSGDLSVYWYQQSLDQGLQFLIQYYNGEERAKGNILERFSAQQFPDLHSELNLSSLELGDSALYFCASSEFGTVDEQYFGPGTRLTVT.

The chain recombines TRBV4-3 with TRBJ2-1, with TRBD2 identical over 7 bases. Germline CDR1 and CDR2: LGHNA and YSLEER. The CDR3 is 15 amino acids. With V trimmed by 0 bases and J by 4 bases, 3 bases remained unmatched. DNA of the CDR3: TGCGCCAGCAGCCAAGACCCTAGCGGTTACAATGAGCAGTTCTTC. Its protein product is CASSQDPSGYNEQFF.

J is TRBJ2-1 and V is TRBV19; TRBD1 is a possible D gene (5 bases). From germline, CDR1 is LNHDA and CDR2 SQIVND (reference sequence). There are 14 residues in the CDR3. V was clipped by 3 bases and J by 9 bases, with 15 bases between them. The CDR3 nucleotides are TGTGCCAGTAGTATCCAGGGCCGAAGGGGTGAGCAGTTCTTC. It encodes CASSIQGRRGEQFF.

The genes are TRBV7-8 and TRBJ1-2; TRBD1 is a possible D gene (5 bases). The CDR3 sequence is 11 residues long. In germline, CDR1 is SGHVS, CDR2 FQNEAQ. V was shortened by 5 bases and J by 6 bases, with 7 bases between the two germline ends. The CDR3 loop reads CASSQGDGYTF. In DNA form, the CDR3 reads TGTGCCAGCAGCCAAGGGGATGGCTACACCTTC. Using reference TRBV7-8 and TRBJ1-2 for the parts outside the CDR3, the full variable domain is GAGVSQSPRYKVAKRGQDVALRCDPISGHVSLFWYQQALGQGPEFLTYFQNEAQLDKSGLPSDRFFAERPEGSVSTLKIQRTQQEDSAVYLCASSQGDGYTFGSGTRLTVV.

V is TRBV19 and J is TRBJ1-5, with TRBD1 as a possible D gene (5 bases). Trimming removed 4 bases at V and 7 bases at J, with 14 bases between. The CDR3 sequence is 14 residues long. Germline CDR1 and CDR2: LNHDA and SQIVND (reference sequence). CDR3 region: CASSTAGGQQPQHF. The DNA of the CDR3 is TGTGCCAGTAGTACGGCGGGGGGTCAGCAGCCCCAGCATTTT.

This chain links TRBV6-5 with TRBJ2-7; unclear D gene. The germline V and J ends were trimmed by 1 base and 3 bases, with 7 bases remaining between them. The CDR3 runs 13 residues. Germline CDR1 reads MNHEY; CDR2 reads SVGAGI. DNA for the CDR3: TGTGCCAGCAGTTACTTGAAGCACTACGAGCAGTACTTC. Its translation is CASSYLKHYEQYF.

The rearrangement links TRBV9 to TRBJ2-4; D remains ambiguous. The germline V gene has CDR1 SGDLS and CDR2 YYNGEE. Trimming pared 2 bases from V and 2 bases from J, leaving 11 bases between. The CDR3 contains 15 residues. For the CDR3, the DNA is TGTGCCAGCAGCGTCGTGGGCGATCCCAAAAACATTCAGTACTTC. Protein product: CASSVVGDPKNIQYF.

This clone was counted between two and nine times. CDR3 protein: CASSVDSGSYEQYF. The CDR3 bases are TGTGCCAGCAGCGTAGATAGCGGGAGCTACGAGCAGTACTTC. V is TRBV9 and J is TRBJ2-7; 9 bases match TRBD2. CDR3 length equals 14 residues. V was pared by 0 bases and J by 3 bases, with 1 base of the junction left unmatched. The V gene's germline CDR1 is SGDLS and CDR2 YYNGEE.

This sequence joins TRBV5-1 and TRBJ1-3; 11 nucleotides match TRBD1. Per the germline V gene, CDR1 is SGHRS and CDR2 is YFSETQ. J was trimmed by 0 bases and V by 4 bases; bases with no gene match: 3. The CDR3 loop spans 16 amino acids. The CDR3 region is CASSEGTGGSGNTIYF. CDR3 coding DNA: TGCGCCAGCAGCGAGGGGACAGGGGGCTCTGGAAACACCATATATTTT.

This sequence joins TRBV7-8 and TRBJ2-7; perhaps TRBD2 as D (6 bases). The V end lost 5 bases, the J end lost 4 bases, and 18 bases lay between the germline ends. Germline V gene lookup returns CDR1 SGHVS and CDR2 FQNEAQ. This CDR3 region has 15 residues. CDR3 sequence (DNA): TGTGCCAGCAGCGCTGGCCAGCGCGGGGTTTACGAGCAGTACTTC. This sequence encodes CASSAGQRGVYEQYF.

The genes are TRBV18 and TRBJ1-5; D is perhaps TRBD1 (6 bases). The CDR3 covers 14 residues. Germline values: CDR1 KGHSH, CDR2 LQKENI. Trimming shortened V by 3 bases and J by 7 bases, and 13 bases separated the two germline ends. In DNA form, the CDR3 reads TGTGCCAGCTCACCGTTACAGGGAAAGCAGCCCCAGCATTTT. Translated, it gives CASSPLQGKQPQHF.

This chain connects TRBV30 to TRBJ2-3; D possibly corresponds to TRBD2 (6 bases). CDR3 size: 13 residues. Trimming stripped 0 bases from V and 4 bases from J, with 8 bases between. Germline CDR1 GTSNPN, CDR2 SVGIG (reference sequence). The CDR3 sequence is CAWSVGGPDTQYF. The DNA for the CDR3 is TGTGCCTGGAGTGTGGGGGGACCAGATACGCAGTATTTT.

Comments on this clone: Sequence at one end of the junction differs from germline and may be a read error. The CDR3 nucleotides are TGTTCCAGCAGCCCGTCGGGCAGGGGGGTCTATGGCTACACCTTC. Translating gives CSSSPSGRGVYGYTF. The chain uses TRBV7-9 and TRBJ1-2; 7 bases align to TRBD1. The CDR3 runs 15 residues. Germline CDR1 SEHNR, CDR2 FQNEAQ (reference sequence).

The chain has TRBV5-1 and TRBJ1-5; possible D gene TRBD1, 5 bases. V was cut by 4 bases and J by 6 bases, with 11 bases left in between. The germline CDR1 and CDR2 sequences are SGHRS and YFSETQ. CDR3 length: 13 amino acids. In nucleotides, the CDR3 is TGCGCCAGCAGCCCGCGGAGGGGTCAGCCCCAGCATTTT. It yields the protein CASSPRRGQPQHF.